Below, one TCR beta chain is given with its context. This clone was counted once. Its antigen is unknown. No base qualities exist here, and no much larger clone lies one base off it. In Seattle, one collaborating source enrolled patients while the infection was active and tracked those patients longitudinally over the course of disease. Collaborating institutions collected whole blood in K2EDTA tubes following their own protocols. For TCRbeta analysis, collaborators shipped samples in one of three forms: frozen whole blood, isolated PBMCs, or DNA extracted from either of those sample types. TCRbeta CDR3 regions were amplified from genomic DNA using the immunoSEQ Assay, a bias-controlled multiplex PCR. As for the original processing: Nucleated cell counts per sample were estimated from amplification of reference gene primers within the assay. To quantify the absolute abundance of each unique TCRbeta CDR3 rearrangement, sequence reads were collapsed and filtered. For each sample, productive Simpson clonality was calculated as the square root of Simpson's diversity index across productive rearrangements. This immuneACCESS table, as held by TCRdb, lists in-frame sequences with V and J called but not all clones. Of the missing ones, under half trace to an unresolved V gene in checked studies; the others have no known cause. The DNA was the basis for D and trimming; V, J and clone size are from that table. A total of over 450,000 clones appear in this sample, 89% of them only once. The ten largest clones add up to around 0.95% of the sample.

The record originates from a study of blood T cell repertoires in COVID-19 (dated by TCRdb to 2020 to 2021). Broadly, across the study: Samples from collaborators originated in the United States, Italy and Spain and spanned both the acute and convalescent phases of COVID-19. The sample metadata nearly always contained a de-identified subject ID, COVID-19 status, age in years and sex. The repertoires were released in a freely available public database meant as a resource for research on the immune response to SARS-CoV-2. HLA class I and class II types, where available, came from metadata supplied by the sample provider rather than from assay-based typing. The prospective study material was composed of cDNA or gDNA derived from T cells, B-cell-depleted T cells, or PBMCs. Subjects who had been exposed to COVID-19, were actively infected with it, or had recovered from it provided the deeply sampled blood TCRbeta repertoires that made up the dataset. The samples were drawn from two sources: the first 160 participants of the ongoing ImmuneRACE study, and fewer than 1,500 subjects contributed by 6 global collaborators. The study at large found these results: The amount of clinical and demographic metadata varied by source and participant and was provided uncurated.

V drops 2 bases and J drops 4 bases, leaving 17 bases in between. The germline V gene specifies SGHAT as CDR1 and FQNNGV as CDR2. Spanning cysteine to phenylalanine, the CDR3 consists of 16 amino acids. The kept DNA is CDR3 alone, 48 bases in frame from the first base. The specimen sequenced was peripheral blood. The receptor was derived from a man younger than 30 with COVID-19, enrolled during active disease. This chain joins TRBV11-2 to TRBJ2-5; no D gene is confidently identified. CDR3 protein: CASSLNHLIYLETQYF. The DNA sequence reads TGTGCCAGCAGCTTAAACCACTTAATTTATTTAGAGACCCAGTACTTC.